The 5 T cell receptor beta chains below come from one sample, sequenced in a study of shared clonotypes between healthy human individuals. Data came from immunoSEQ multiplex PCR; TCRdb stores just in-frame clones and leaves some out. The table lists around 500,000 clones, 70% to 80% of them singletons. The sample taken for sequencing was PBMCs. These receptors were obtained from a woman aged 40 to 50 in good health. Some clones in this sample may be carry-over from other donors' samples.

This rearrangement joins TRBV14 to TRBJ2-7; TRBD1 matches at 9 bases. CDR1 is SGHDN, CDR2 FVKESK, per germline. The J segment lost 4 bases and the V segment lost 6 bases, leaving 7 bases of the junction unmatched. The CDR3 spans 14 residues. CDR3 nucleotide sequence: TGTGCCAGCAGTTGGGACAGGGTCAGTTACGAGCAGTACTTC. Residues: CASSWDRVSYEQYF.

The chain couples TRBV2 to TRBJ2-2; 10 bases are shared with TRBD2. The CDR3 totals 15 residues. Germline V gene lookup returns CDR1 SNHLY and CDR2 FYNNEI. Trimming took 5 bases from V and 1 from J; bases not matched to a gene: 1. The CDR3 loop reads CASSSSGRNTGELFF. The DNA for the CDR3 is TGTGCCAGCAGTTCTAGCGGGAGGAACACCGGGGAGCTGTTTTTT. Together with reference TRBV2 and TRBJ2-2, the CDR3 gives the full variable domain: EPEVTQTPSHQVTQMGQEVILRCVPISNHLYFYWYRQILGQKVEFLVSFYNNEISEKSEIFDDQFSVERPDGSNFTLKIRSTKLEDSAMYFCASSSSGRNTGELFFGEGSRLTVL.

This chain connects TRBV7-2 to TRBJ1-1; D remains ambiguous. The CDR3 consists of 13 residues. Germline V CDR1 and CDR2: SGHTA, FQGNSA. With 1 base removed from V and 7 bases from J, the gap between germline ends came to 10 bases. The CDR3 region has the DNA TGTGCCAGCAGCTTAGTTTATGCAGGTGAAGCTTTCTTT. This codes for CASSLVYAGEAFF.

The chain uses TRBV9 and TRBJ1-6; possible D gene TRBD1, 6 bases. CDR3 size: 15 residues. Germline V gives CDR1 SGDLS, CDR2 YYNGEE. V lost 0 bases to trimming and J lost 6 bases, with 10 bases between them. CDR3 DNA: TGTGCCAGCAGCGTAGCCCTGGACAGTAATTCACCCCTCCACTTT. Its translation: CASSVALDSNSPLHF.

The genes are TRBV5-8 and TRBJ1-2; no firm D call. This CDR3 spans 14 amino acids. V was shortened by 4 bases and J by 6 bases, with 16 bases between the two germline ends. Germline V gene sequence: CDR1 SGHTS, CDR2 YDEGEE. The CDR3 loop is CASSNGLWGDGYTF. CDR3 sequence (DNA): TGTGCCAGCAGCAACGGGCTCTGGGGAGATGGCTACACCTTC. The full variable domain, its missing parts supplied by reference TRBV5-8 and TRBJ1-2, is EAGVTQSPTHLIKTRGQQATLRCSPISGHTSVYWYQQALGLGLQFLLWYDEGEERNRGNFPPRFSGRQFPNYSSELNVNALELEDSALYLCASSNGLWGDGYTFGSGTRLTVV.